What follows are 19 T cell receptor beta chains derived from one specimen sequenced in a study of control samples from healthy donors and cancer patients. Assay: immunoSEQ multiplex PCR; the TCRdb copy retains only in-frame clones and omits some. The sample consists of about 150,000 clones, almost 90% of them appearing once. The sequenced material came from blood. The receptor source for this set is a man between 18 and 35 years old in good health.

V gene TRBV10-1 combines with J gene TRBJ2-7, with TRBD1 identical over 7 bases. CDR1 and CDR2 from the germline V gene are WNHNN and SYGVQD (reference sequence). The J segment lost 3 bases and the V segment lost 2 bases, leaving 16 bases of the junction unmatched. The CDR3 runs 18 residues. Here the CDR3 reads CASSEETSYGTDNYEQYF. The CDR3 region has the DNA TGCGCCAGCAGTGAGGAGACCTCGTACGGGACAGATAACTACGAGCAGTACTTC.

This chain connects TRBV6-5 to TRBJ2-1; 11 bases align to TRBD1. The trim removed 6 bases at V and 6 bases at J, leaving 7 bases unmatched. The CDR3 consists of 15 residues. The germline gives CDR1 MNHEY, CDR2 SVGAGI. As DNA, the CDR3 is TGTGCCAGCAGCACCGGACAGGGGGCGTCCAATGAGCAGTTCTTC. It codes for CASSTGQGASNEQFF.

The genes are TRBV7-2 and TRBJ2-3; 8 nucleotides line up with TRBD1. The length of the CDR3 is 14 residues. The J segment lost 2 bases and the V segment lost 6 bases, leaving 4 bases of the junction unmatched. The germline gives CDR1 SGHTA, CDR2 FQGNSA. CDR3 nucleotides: TGTGCCAGCAGTCCGGGACAGGACACAGATACGCAGTATTTT. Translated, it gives CASSPGQDTDTQYF.

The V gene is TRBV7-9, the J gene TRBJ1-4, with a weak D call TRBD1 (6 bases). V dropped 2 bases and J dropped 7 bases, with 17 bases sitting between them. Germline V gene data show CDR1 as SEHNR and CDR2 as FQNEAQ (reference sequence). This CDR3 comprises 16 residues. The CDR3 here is CASSLRVRGAGEKLFF. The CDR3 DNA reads TGTGCCAGCAGCTTACGTGTGCGGGGGGCGGGTGAAAAACTGTTTTTT.

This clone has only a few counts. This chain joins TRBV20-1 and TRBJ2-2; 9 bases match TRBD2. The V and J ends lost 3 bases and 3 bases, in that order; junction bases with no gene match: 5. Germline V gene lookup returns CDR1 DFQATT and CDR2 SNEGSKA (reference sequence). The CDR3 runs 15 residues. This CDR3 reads CSASEAGGDTGELFF. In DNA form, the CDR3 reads TGCAGTGCTAGTGAAGCGGGGGGTGACACCGGGGAGCTGTTTTTT.

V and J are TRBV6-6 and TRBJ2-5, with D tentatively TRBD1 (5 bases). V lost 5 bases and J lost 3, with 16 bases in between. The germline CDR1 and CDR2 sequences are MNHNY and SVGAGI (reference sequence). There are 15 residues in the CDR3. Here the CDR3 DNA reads TGTGCCAGCAGTCTCTCAGTGGGCAGGGAAGAGACCCAGTACTTC. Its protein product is CASSLSVGREETQYF.

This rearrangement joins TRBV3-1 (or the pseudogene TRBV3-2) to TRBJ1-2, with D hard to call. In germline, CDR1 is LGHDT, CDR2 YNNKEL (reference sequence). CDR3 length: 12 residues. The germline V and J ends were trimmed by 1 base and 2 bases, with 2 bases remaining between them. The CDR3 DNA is TGTGCCAGCAGCCAAGGGAACTATGGCTACACCTTC. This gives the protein CASSQGNYGYTF.

CDR3 in amino acids: CASSSEAQETQYF. In nucleotides, the CDR3 is TGTGCCAGCAGCTCAGAGGCTCAAGAGACCCAGTACTTC. This chain links TRBV28 with TRBJ2-5; no clear D. The CDR3 extends over 13 amino acids. CDR1 is MDHEN and CDR2 is SYDVKM in the germline V gene. V was trimmed by 6 bases and J by 2 bases, leaving 10 bases between them.

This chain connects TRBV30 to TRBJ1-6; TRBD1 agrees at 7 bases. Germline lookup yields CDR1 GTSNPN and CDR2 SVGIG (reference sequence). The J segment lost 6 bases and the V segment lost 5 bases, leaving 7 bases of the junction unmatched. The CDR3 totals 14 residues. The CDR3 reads CAWDRVISNSPLHF. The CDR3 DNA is TGTGCCTGGGACAGGGTTATCAGTAATTCACCCCTCCACTTT.

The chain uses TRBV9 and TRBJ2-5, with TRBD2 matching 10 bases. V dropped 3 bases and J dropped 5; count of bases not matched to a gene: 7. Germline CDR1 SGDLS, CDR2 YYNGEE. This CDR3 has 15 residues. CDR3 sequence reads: CASSAGLAEGETQYF. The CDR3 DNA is TGTGCCAGCAGCGCAGGACTAGCGGAGGGCGAGACCCAGTACTTC.

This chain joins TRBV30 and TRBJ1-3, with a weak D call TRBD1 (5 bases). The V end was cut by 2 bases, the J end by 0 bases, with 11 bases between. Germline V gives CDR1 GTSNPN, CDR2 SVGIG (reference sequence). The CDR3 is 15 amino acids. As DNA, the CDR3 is TGTGCCTGGAGTAAGAAGGGGAGCTCTGGAAACACCATATATTTT. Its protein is CAWSKKGSSGNTIYF.

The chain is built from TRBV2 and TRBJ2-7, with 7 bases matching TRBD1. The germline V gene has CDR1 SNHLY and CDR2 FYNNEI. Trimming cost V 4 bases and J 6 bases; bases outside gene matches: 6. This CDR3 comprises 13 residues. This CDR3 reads CASSVLGQAEQYF. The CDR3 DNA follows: TGTGCCAGCAGTGTACTCGGACAGGCCGAGCAGTACTTC.

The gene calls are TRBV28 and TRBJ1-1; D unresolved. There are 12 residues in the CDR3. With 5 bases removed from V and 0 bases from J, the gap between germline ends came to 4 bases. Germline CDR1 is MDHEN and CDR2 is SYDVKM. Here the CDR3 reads CASSNLNTEAFF. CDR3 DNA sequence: TGTGCCAGCAGTAACTTGAACACTGAAGCTTTCTTT. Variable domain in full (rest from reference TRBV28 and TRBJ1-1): DVKVTQSSRYLVKRTGEKVFLECVQDMDHENMFWYRQDPGLGLRLIYFSYDVKMKEKGDIPEGYSVSREKKERFSLILESASTNQTSMYLCASSNLNTEAFFGQGTRLTVV.

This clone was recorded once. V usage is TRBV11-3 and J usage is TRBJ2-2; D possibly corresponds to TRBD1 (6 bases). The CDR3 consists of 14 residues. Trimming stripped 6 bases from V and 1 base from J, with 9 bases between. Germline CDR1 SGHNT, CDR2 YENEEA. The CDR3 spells CASRQGVNTGELFF. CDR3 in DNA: TGTGCCAGCAGACAGGGAGTGAACACCGGGGAGCTGTTTTTT.

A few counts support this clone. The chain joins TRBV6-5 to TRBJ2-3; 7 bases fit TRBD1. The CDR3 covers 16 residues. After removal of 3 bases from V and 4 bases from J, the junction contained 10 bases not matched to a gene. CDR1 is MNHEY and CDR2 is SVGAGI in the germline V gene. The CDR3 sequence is CASSYANRGFPDTQYF. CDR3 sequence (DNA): TGTGCCAGCAGTTATGCGAACAGGGGTTTCCCAGATACGCAGTATTTT.

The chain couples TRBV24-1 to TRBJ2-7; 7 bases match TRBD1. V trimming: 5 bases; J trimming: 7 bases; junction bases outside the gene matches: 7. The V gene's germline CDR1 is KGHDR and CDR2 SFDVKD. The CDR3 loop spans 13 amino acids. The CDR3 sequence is CATSGVGGGEQYF. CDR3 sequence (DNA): TGTGCCACCAGTGGAGTAGGGGGCGGTGAGCAGTACTTC.

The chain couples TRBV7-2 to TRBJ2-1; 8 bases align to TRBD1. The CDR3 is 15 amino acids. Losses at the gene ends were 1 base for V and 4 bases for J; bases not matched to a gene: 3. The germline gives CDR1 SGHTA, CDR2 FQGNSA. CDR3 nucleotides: TGTGCCAGCAGCTTAGACAGGGGGATTTACAATGAGCAGTTCTTC. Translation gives CASSLDRGIYNEQFF.

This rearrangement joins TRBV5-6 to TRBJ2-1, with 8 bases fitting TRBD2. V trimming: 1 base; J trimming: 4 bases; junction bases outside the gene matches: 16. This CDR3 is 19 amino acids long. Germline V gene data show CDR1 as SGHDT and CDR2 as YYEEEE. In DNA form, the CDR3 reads TGTGCCAGCAGCTTGAGCCCCCGGCGGGGGGCCCGAGTGTACAATGAGCAGTTCTTC. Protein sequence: CASSLSPRRGARVYNEQFF. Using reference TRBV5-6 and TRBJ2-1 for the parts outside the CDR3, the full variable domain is DAGVTQSPTHLIKTRGQQVTLRCSPKSGHDTVSWYQQALGQGPQFIFQYYEEEERQRGNFPDRFSGHQFPNYSSELNVNALLLGDSALYLCASSLSPRRGARVYNEQFFGPGTRLTVL.

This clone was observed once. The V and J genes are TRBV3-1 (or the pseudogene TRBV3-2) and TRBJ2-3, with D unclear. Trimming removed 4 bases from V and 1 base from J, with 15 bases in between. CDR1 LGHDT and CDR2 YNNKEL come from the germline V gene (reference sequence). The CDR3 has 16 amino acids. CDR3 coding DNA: TGTGCCAGCAGCCCTTCCCCGCCAGGTGGCACAGATACGCAGTATTTT. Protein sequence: CASSPSPPGGTDTQYF.